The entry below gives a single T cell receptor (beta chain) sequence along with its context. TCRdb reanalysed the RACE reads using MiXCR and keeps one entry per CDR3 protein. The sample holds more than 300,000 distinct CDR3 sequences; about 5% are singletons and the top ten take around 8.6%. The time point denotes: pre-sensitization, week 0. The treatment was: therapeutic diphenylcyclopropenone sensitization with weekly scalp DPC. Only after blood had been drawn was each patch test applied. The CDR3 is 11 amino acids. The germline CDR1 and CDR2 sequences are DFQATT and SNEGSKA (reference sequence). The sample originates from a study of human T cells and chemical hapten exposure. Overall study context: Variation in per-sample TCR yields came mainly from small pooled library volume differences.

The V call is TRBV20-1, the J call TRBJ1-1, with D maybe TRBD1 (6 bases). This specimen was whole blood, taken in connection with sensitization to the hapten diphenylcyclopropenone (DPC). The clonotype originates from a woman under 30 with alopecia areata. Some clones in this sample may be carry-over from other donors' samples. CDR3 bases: TGCAGCCACAGGGAGGGCACTGAAGCTTTCTTT. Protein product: CSHREGTEAFF.